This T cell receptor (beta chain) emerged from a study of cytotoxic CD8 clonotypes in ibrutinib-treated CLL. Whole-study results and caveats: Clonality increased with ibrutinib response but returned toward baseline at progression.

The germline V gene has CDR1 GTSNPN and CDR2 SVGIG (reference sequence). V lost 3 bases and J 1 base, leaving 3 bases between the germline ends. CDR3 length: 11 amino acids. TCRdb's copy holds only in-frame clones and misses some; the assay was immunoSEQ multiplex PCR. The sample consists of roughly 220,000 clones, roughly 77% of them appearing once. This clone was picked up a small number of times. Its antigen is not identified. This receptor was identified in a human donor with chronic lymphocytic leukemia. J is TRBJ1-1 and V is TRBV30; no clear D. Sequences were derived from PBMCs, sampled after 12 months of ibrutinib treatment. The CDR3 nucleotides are TGTGCCTGGAGGGAGAACACTGAAGCTTTCTTT. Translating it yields CAWRENTEAFF.